One T cell receptor beta chain is described in this entry. Which antigen it targets is not known. No much larger clone is present one base from it, and per-base qualities are unavailable. This entry belongs to a study of OX40 agonist ivuxolimab in advanced cancers. In terms of the full investigation: Ivuxolimab was a fully human IgG2 agonistic monoclonal antibody targeting the costimulatory receptor OX40 (CD134). Intravenous ivuxolimab was administered to patients every 2 weeks at six dose levels: 0.01, 0.1, 0.3, 1.5, 3 and 10 mg/kg. Of the roughly 52 dose-escalation patients, hepatocellular carcinoma was present in some 19, melanoma in approximately 15, renal cell carcinoma in 9 and head and neck cancer in 9. In the dose-escalation cohort, nearly 85% of patients were male, and the mean age was around 65 years with a range of roughly 23 to 90. Patients were allowed to have had prior anti-PD-1, anti-PD-L1 or anti-CTLA-4 therapy, and around two fifths of the dose-escalation patients had been treated with checkpoint inhibitors. Three dose-escalation patients achieved partial responses, one with hepatocellular carcinoma and two with cutaneous melanoma. Peripheral TCRbeta sequencing aimed to test whether ivuxolimab altered TCR sequence diversity and caused clonal T-cell expansion. The paper covers the monotherapy dose-escalation part of the phase I ivuxolimab trial, which included N of about 50 patients. The paper as a whole reports these results and caveats: Clonal expansion of both CD4+ and CD8+ blood T cells was observed from baseline to week 6 at doses 0.1 to 3.0 mg/kg. The antigen specificity of the peripheral T cells that underwent clonal expansion was not determined. Low levels of normalized T-cell clonal expansion were also seen in some patients who did not respond. In the 0.1-3.0 mg/kg groups, partial responders had among the lowest normalized peripheral clonal expansion, particularly in CD8+ T cells. After ivuxolimab, more expanded clones were found on average in CD8+ T cells than in CD4+ T cells.

The trial excluded patients who had a history of autoimmune disease or who were on systemic immunosuppression. Peripheral blood for TCR sequencing was collected from all dose cohorts at baseline, on cycle 4 day 1, and on cycle 7 day 1. The samples were taken from a phase I, first-in-human, multicenter, open-label dose-escalation trial of ivuxolimab. Adults with locally advanced or metastatic melanoma, renal cell, hepatocellular, or head and neck squamous cell carcinoma were enrolled in the trial. Before TCR sequencing, CD4+ T cells and CD8+ T cells from peripheral blood were sorted into separate populations. Genomic DNA was isolated from the sorted cells so that the TCRbeta CDR3 region could be sequenced. The immunoSEQ Assay was used for sequencing of TCRbeta CDR3 regions. TCRdb obtained this table from immuneACCESS and retained in-frame rearrangements with V and J assigned. These tables miss some clones; where compared with another copy, unresolved V genes account for less than half of the shortfall, and the remainder is unexplained. The sample data list about 100,000 clones, and under 95% of these were observed just once. The top ten constitute approximately 0.58% of the sample.

The CDR3 numbers 16 residues from cysteine through phenylalanine. The kept DNA is CDR3 alone, 48 bases in frame from the first base. Via the germline V gene, CDR1 is SGHRS and CDR2 YFSETQ. Germline trimming amounts to 0 bases on V and 4 bases on J, with 5 as the count of junction bases outside the gene matches. The receptor was isolated from an adult with an advanced solid tumor such as melanoma, head and neck, liver or kidney cancer. Rearrangement joined TRBV5-1 to TRBJ2-2; a stretch of 8 junction bases matches TRBD2. Sample: CD4+ or CD8+ T cells sorted from blood, taken in a trial of the OX40 agonist ivuxolimab. The DNA is as follows: TGCGCCAGCAGCTTGGCCGGGAGGGGGATCACCGGGGAGCTGTTTTTT. Translated, this is CASSLAGRGITGELFF.